The next 3 T cell receptor beta chains were all read from a single sample in a study of shared clonotypes between healthy human individuals. Repertoires were generated with immunoSEQ multiplex PCR, while TCRdb's copy carries only in-frame clones and drops some. The sample contains roughly 1,500,000 clones, approximately 98.5% of which appear only once. Material for sequencing was naive CD4+ T cells sorted from blood. Subset reported: CD45RA+ positively selected. The receptors originated from a man younger than 45 in good health.

The chain employs TRBV6-5 and TRBJ2-5, with D maybe TRBD2 (6 bases). Trimming pared 6 bases from V and 3 bases from J, leaving 17 bases between. The CDR3 totals 15 residues. Germline values: CDR1 MNHEY, CDR2 SVGAGI. The CDR3 DNA reads as TGTGCCAGCAGAACCGGGACTCTAAGGGAAGAGACCCAGTACTTC. Translation: CASRTGTLREETQYF.

V usage is TRBV5-6 and J usage is TRBJ2-1, with 10 bases lining up with TRBD2. V dropped 4 bases and J dropped 10; count of bases not matched to a gene: 5. This CDR3 contains 13 residues. Germline CDR1 reads SGHDT; CDR2 reads YYEEEE. The CDR3 DNA is TGTGCCAGCAGCCCAGGACTAGCGGAGGAGCAGTTCTTC. This sequence encodes CASSPGLAEEQFF.

The V and J genes are TRBV9 and TRBJ2-6; unclear D gene. The CDR3 spans 14 residues. Trimming removed 1 base from V and 4 bases from J, with 6 bases in between. In germline, CDR1 is SGDLS, CDR2 YYNGEE. The CDR3 sequence is CASSVSGGANVLTF. The CDR3 nucleotides are TGTGCCAGCAGCGTATCGGGCGGGGCCAACGTCCTGACTTTC.